Presented here are 27 T cell receptor beta chains from one specimen sequenced in a study of blood T cell repertoires in COVID-19. Repertoires were generated with immunoSEQ multiplex PCR, while TCRdb's copy carries only in-frame clones and drops some. The sample gives 200,000 to 300,000 clones, approximately 80% of which show up once; roughly 4.7% is in the top ten. The sequenced material came from peripheral blood. These receptors originate from an older woman with acute or convalescent COVID-19.

V is TRBV19 and J is TRBJ1-2; 7 nucleotides align to TRBD1. The CDR3 is 15 amino acids. CDR1 LNHDA and CDR2 SQIVND come from the germline V gene (reference sequence). Germline trimming cut 6 bases from V and 3 bases from J; bases unmatched to any gene: 10. The chain's CDR3 is CASRQTGNPYYGYTF. The CDR3 nucleotides are TGTGCCAGTAGACAGACAGGGAACCCTTACTATGGCTACACCTTC.

This clone occurred once. The V and J genes are TRBV29-1 and TRBJ1-2; D is perhaps TRBD1 (6 bases). The germline CDR1 and CDR2 sequences are SQVTM and ANQGSEA. The CDR3 runs 12 residues. Trimming removed 8 bases at V and 10 bases at J, with 20 bases between. The CDR3 here is CSTNQRGGPYTF. Written as DNA, the CDR3 is TGCAGCACCAATCAAAGGGGGGGGCCCTACACCTTC.

This chain uses TRBV28 with TRBJ1-2, with TRBD1 identical over 8 bases. The CDR3 length is 13 residues. The J segment lost 4 bases and the V segment lost 6 bases, leaving 4 bases of the junction unmatched. Germline V gives CDR1 MDHEN, CDR2 SYDVKM. The DNA for the CDR3 is TGTGCCAGCAGCCAGGGGGCCAGCTATGGCTACACCTTC. This codes for CASSQGASYGYTF.

J is TRBJ2-5 and V is TRBV5-4; 13 nucleotides match TRBD2. The CDR3 runs to 17 residues. Germline assignment: CDR1 SGHNT and CDR2 YYREEE (reference sequence). Losses at the gene ends were 4 bases for V and 2 bases for J; bases not matched to a gene: 8. CDR3 region: CASSRTSGGPLQETQYF. The CDR3 bases are TGTGCCAGCAGCCGGACTAGCGGGGGACCATTACAAGAGACCCAGTACTTC.

This clone was picked up one time. The rearrangement joins TRBV11-3 to TRBJ2-1, with TRBD2 matching 7 bases. CDR3 length: 12 residues. Trimming cost V 3 bases and J 8 bases; bases outside gene matches: 1. Germline V gene sequence: CDR1 SGHNT, CDR2 YENEEA. The CDR3 loop is CASSFRGDEQFF. CDR3 in DNA: TGTGCCAGCAGCTTCCGGGGGGATGAGCAGTTCTTC.

This clone was recorded once. This chain connects TRBV21-1 to TRBJ2-7; TRBD1 is the table's D call and was not checked against the DNA. TRBV21-1 corresponds to a pseudogene. CDR3 size: 15 residues. Here the CDR3 reads CASSSRQGAFYEQYF. In nucleotides, the CDR3 is TGTGCCAGCAGCTCCCGACAGGGGGCCTTCTACGAGCAGTACTTC.

This chain connects TRBV6-2 or TRBV6-3 to TRBJ2-1, with D perhaps TRBD1 (5 bases). Germline-derived CDR1 and CDR2 are MNHEY and SVGEGT. This CDR3 region has 15 residues. The ends were cut back, 1 base at V and 9 bases at J, with 16 bases in the middle. This chain's CDR3 is CASSYLAGNRGEQFF. In DNA form, the CDR3 reads TGTGCCAGCAGTTACTTGGCAGGGAATCGCGGTGAGCAGTTCTTC.

The chain has TRBV7-8 and TRBJ1-2; the D gene is possibly TRBD1 (6 bases). With 6 bases removed from V and 6 bases from J, the gap between germline ends came to 14 bases. The CDR3 totals 13 residues. Looked up from germline, CDR1 is SGHVS and CDR2 is FQNEAQ. The CDR3 is CASRPQGKDGYTF. The DNA of the CDR3 is TGTGCCAGCAGGCCTCAGGGGAAGGATGGCTACACCTTC.

This clone was seen more than once but under ten times. V is TRBV7-8 and J is TRBJ1-1; possible D gene TRBD1, 6 bases. Germline values: CDR1 SGHVS, CDR2 FQNEAQ. The V gene lost 7 bases and the J gene lost 4 bases, with 13 bases spanning the gap. The CDR3 is 13 amino acids. This chain's CDR3 is CASTRTDLTEAFF. DNA of the CDR3: TGTGCCAGCACCCGGACAGATCTCACTGAAGCTTTCTTT.

This rearrangement joins TRBV28 to TRBJ2-4; 8 bases align to TRBD1. This CDR3 is 13 amino acids long. Germline CDR1 is MDHEN and CDR2 is SYDVKM. V was pared by 3 bases and J by 10 bases, with 5 bases of the junction left unmatched. The CDR3 protein is CASSFGDRGIQYF. The CDR3 bases are TGTGCCAGCAGTTTTGGCGACAGGGGAATTCAGTACTTC.

This clone is a singleton in its sample. The chain recombines TRBV10-2 with TRBJ1-1; TRBD1 agrees at 9 bases. CDR1 is WSHSY, CDR2 SAAADI, per germline. V lost 6 bases, J lost 7 bases, and 9 bases stayed unmatched. The CDR3 consists of 14 residues. CDR3 nucleotides: TGCGCCAGCAGCAGGGGACAGGGACGTTTTGAAGCTTTCTTT. It specifies CASSRGQGRFEAFF.

The gene calls are TRBV28 and TRBJ1-2; TRBD1 matches 8 bases. CDR1 MDHEN and CDR2 SYDVKM come from the germline V gene. This CDR3 has 15 residues. V shed 6 bases and J 8 bases; nucleotides not matched to a gene: 14. CDR3 residues: CASRPTTGEGIGYTF. CDR3 nucleotides: TGTGCCAGCAGGCCAACGACAGGGGAGGGGATCGGCTACACCTTC.

This clone has a single count. The chain links TRBV5-6 to TRBJ2-6; D might be TRBD2 (5 bases). V was cut by 4 bases and J by 1 base, with 9 bases left in between. Germline V gene data show CDR1 as SGHDT and CDR2 as YYEEEE. This CDR3 spans 15 amino acids. The CDR3: CASSPRGSGANVLTF. The CDR3 region has the DNA TGTGCCAGCAGCCCCCGAGGGTCTGGGGCCAACGTCCTGACTTTC.

This chain uses TRBV7-9 with TRBJ1-2; D is perhaps TRBD1 (5 bases). Germline CDR1 and CDR2: SEHNR and FQNEAQ (reference sequence). Trimming took off 2 bases at V and 8 bases at J, with 12 bases between the two ends. The CDR3 has 13 residues. CDR3 DNA sequence: TGTGCCAGCAGCTTATTACAGGCGACGGGCTACACCTTC. Its translation: CASSLLQATGYTF.

To note about this clone: An end of the junction differs from the germline gene, which may be a read error. The chain joins TRBV3-1 (or the pseudogene TRBV3-2) to TRBJ1-1, with 8 bases identical to TRBD1. CDR1 is LGHDT and CDR2 is YNNKEL in the germline V gene (reference sequence). CDR3 length: 13 residues. CDR3: CASSQDRQGRPGF. The DNA for the CDR3 is TGTGCCAGCAGCCAAGATCGACAGGGGCGTCCCGGATTT.

J is TRBJ1-2 and V is TRBV7-2; 7 bases align to TRBD1. Germline V gene data show CDR1 as SGHTA and CDR2 as FQGNSA. V dropped 4 bases and J dropped 4; count of bases not matched to a gene: 12. This CDR3 comprises 16 residues. The CDR3 protein is CASSSIRRQGGYGYTF. For the CDR3, the DNA is TGTGCCAGCAGCTCCATCCGCCGACAGGGTGGCTATGGCTACACCTTC.

This clone was recorded only once. The chain links TRBV15 to TRBJ2-7, with a possible D match to TRBD1 (5 bases). Trimming removed 5 bases from V and 2 bases from J, with 16 bases in between. This CDR3 has 15 residues. Germline CDR1 reads LNHNV; CDR2 reads YYDKDF (reference sequence). DNA for the CDR3: TGTGCCACCAGCCGATGGGATCAGGGTACCTACGAGCAGTACTTC. Residues: CATSRWDQGTYEQYF.

This sequence joins TRBV4-1 and TRBJ2-7; D is possibly TRBD1 (6 bases). From germline, CDR1 is MGHRA and CDR2 YSYEKL. Trimming stripped 1 base from V and 2 bases from J, with 15 bases between. The CDR3 loop spans 16 amino acids. This CDR3 is CASSQVGTSFTYEQYF. CDR3 bases: TGCGCCAGCAGCCAAGTCGGGACATCTTTCACCTACGAGCAGTACTTC.

The genes are TRBV6-5 and TRBJ2-7; D ambiguous. V lost 3 bases and J lost 4, with 4 bases in between. The CDR3 runs to 11 residues. CDR1 and CDR2 from the germline V gene are MNHEY and SVGAGI. The CDR3 loop reads CASSYEYEQYF. DNA for the CDR3: TGTGCCAGCAGTTATGAGTACGAGCAGTACTTC.

The chain carries TRBV2 and TRBJ2-4; D perhaps matches TRBD2 (6 bases). This CDR3 region has 17 residues. CDR1 and CDR2 (germline): SNHLY, FYNNEI. Trimming left V 4 bases short and J 0 bases short, with 16 bases between. The CDR3 sequence is CASSGQGGALAKNIQYF. The CDR3, as DNA: TGTGCCAGCAGTGGTCAGGGCGGGGCACTAGCCAAAAACATTCAGTACTTC.

The rearrangement links TRBV28 to TRBJ2-3; D is perhaps TRBD2 (5 bases). The germline V and J ends were trimmed by 2 bases and 1 base, with 10 bases remaining between them. This CDR3 is 15 amino acids long. Germline V gene sequence: CDR1 MDHEN, CDR2 SYDVKM. The CDR3, as DNA: TGTGCCAGCAGTTTAGCGAGGGCCGGCACAGATACGCAGTATTTT. Translation gives CASSLARAGTDTQYF. The whole variable domain, remainder taken from reference TRBV28 and TRBJ2-3, is DVKVTQSSRYLVKRTGEKVFLECVQDMDHENMFWYRQDPGLGLRLIYFSYDVKMKEKGDIPEGYSVSREKKERFSLILESASTNQTSMYLCASSLARAGTDTQYFGPGTRLTVL.

This clone was detected only a few times. The genes are TRBV3-1 (or the pseudogene TRBV3-2) and TRBJ2-3; 14 positions agree with TRBD2. Per germline, CDR1 LGHDT and CDR2 YNNKEL (reference sequence). There are 16 residues in the CDR3. The junction had 1 base not matched to a gene; V was cut back by 3 bases and J by 2 bases. The CDR3 loop is CASSQGLAGATDTQYF. CDR3 nucleotides: TGTGCCAGCAGCCAGGGACTAGCGGGGGCCACAGATACGCAGTATTTT.

The chain carries TRBV5-4 and TRBJ2-1; 9 bases are a match to TRBD1. The CDR3 is made up of 13 amino acids. V lost 0 bases to trimming and J lost 8 bases; unmatched junction nucleotides: 0. CDR1 and CDR2 (germline): SGHNT, YYREEE (reference sequence). The CDR3, as DNA: TGTGCCAGCAGCTTGGGACAGGGGGATGAGCAGTTCTTC. Translating it yields CASSLGQGDEQFF.

The V and J genes are TRBV24-1 and TRBJ1-6; perhaps TRBD1 as D (5 bases). The CDR3 length is 13 residues. Germline V CDR1 and CDR2: KGHDR, SFDVKD. V was cut by 4 bases and J by 6 bases, with 6 bases left in between. The CDR3 loop is CATSDGGNSPLHF. DNA for the CDR3: TGTGCCACCAGTGACGGGGGTAATTCACCCCTCCACTTT.

The V gene is TRBV18, the J gene TRBJ2-1, with D unclear. The germline CDR1 and CDR2 sequences are KGHSH and LQKENI. V was shortened by 5 bases and J by 6 bases, with 14 bases between the two germline ends. The length of the CDR3 is 14 residues. Here the CDR3 DNA reads TGTGCCAGCTCATACACAGAGAATACCAATGAGCAGTTCTTC. Its protein is CASSYTENTNEQFF.

CDR3 coding DNA: TGTGCCAGCTCCTTATCTCGGGACAAGAACACTGAAGCTTTCTTT. Translating gives CASSLSRDKNTEAFF. This sequence joins TRBV18 and TRBJ1-1; D may be TRBD1 (6 bases). Germline CDR1 KGHSH, CDR2 LQKENI. The germline V and J ends were trimmed by 6 bases and 1 base, with 15 bases remaining between them. This CDR3 spans 15 amino acids.

This chain links TRBV5-4 with TRBJ2-1; D possibly corresponds to TRBD2 (7 bases). The V gene's germline CDR1 is SGHNT and CDR2 YYREEE (reference sequence). The CDR3 length is 15 residues. The V end lost 4 bases, the J end lost 7 bases, and 18 bases lay between the germline ends. The CDR3 nucleotides read TGTGCCAGCAGCCCCCCGGGGGGCGGATTAAATGAGCAGTTCTTC. Translated, it gives CASSPPGGGLNEQFF.